The 14 T cell receptor beta chains below all came from one sample that was sequenced in a study of control samples from healthy donors and cancer patients. TCRdb keeps only in-frame clones here, not all; method: immunoSEQ multiplex PCR. The table records 170,000 or so clones, around 96% of them present only once. The sequenced material came from blood. The receptor source for this set is a woman aged 40 to 50 in good health.

The chain carries TRBV7-9 and TRBJ2-3; D gene unclear. V lost 5 bases to trimming and J lost 1 base, with 16 bases between them. The CDR3 extends over 16 amino acids. Germline loops: CDR1 SEHNR, CDR2 FQNEAQ (reference sequence). CDR3 bases: TGTGCCAGCAGCGAGTCTGGTGGTGGCGGCACAGATACGCAGTATTTT. It specifies CASSESGGGGTDTQYF.

This chain joins TRBV6-5 and TRBJ1-6; no clear D. V lost 2 bases to trimming and J lost 7 bases, with 6 bases between them. Germline assignment: CDR1 MNHEY and CDR2 SVGAGI. The CDR3 consists of 13 residues. The CDR3 region is CASSYAQNSPLHF. CDR3 in DNA: TGTGCCAGCAGTTACGCACAGAATTCACCCCTCCACTTT.

This clone was seen more than once but under ten times. V is TRBV2 and J is TRBJ2-7, with unresolved D. V lost 7 bases, J lost 2 bases, and 9 bases lay in between. The CDR3 is 12 residues long. Germline V gene sequence: CDR1 SNHLY, CDR2 FYNNEI. CDR3 residues: CASTKGTYEQYF. CDR3 in DNA: TGTGCCAGCACAAAGGGTACCTACGAGCAGTACTTC.

The chain uses TRBV5-1 and TRBJ1-6, with 7 bases aligning to TRBD1. The germline V gene encodes CDR1 SGHRS and CDR2 YFSETQ. The CDR3 sequence is 16 residues long. The trim removed 4 bases at V and 8 bases at J, leaving 12 bases unmatched. CDR3 sequence reads: CASSPRVQGPDSPLHF. The CDR3, as DNA: TGCGCCAGCAGCCCTAGAGTACAGGGGCCAGATTCACCCCTCCACTTT.

This chain links TRBV7-8 with TRBJ2-5, with TRBD2 matching over 10 bases. Germline V gene sequence: CDR1 SGHVS, CDR2 FQNEAQ. With V trimmed by 4 bases and J by 5 bases, 7 bases remained unmatched. The CDR3 is 15 residues long. As DNA, the CDR3 is TGTGCCAGCAGCTCTCAGCGGGGGGGCAGGGAGACCCAGTACTTC. Its translation: CASSSQRGGRETQYF.

CDR3 sequence (DNA): TGTGCCAGCAGCGTAGGTCAGCAGACCACAGATACGCAGTATTTT. Translation: CASSVGQQTTDTQYF. The genes are TRBV9 and TRBJ2-3; D call uncertain. The V gene's germline CDR1 is SGDLS and CDR2 YYNGEE. V dropped 0 bases and J dropped 2 bases, with 10 bases sitting between them. The CDR3 is 15 amino acids.

The chain links TRBV4-1 to TRBJ2-3; D gene unclear. V was cut by 3 bases and J by 2 bases, with 12 bases left in between. There are 15 residues in the CDR3. Germline V gene data show CDR1 as MGHRA and CDR2 as YSYEKL. The CDR3 reads CASSHVSRPTDTQYF. CDR3 nucleotides: TGCGCCAGCAGCCACGTATCGAGGCCCACAGATACGCAGTATTTT.

The chain employs TRBV5-6 and TRBJ2-4; perhaps D is TRBD1 or TRBD2 (6 bases each). Trimming left V 0 bases short and J 6 bases short, with 22 bases between. Germline-derived CDR1 and CDR2 are SGHDT and YYEEEE. This CDR3 comprises 18 residues. CDR3 amino acids: CASSLGSLMGGRTNIQYF. CDR3 bases: TGTGCCAGCAGCTTGGGGAGTTTGATGGGGGGCCGGACAAACATTCAGTACTTC.

The chain couples TRBV6-5 to TRBJ1-1; D possibly corresponds to TRBD1 (5 bases). The CDR3 has 14 amino acids. Germline lookup yields CDR1 MNHEY and CDR2 SVGAGI. Trimming cost V 7 bases and J 3 bases, with 15 bases left between them. In nucleotides, the CDR3 is TGTGCCAGCATCAGGCGACAGCCGCACACTGAAGCTTTCTTT. Protein product: CASIRRQPHTEAFF.

The chain joins TRBV11-1 to TRBJ2-1, with TRBD2 as a possible D gene (5 bases). The CDR3 has 14 residues. Germline assignment: CDR1 SGHAT and CDR2 FQDESV (reference sequence). With 1 base removed from V and 11 bases from J, the gap between germline ends came to 15 bases. In DNA, the CDR3 is TGTGCCAGCAGCTTAGAAGGGAGAGGATCACAGCAGTTCTTC. Encoded protein: CASSLEGRGSQQFF.

This sequence joins TRBV7-2 and TRBJ2-2, with D maybe TRBD2 (5 bases). Germline V lookup: CDR1 SGHTA, CDR2 FQGNSA. Trimming cost V 1 base and J 3 bases, with 12 bases left between them. The CDR3 extends over 16 amino acids. For the CDR3, the DNA is TGTGCCAGCAGCTTAGAGGCTAGCTCCCACACCGGGGAGCTGTTTTTT. Amino acid sequence: CASSLEASSHTGELFF.

The genes are TRBV29-1 and TRBJ2-7; unclear D gene. Trimming stripped 5 bases from V and 3 bases from J, with 17 bases between. Germline values: CDR1 SQVTM, CDR2 ANQGSEA. The CDR3 consists of 14 residues. CDR3 sequence (DNA): TGCAGCGTTACGGGCCACCTTGGAATCTACGAGCAGTACTTC. Protein product: CSVTGHLGIYEQYF.

V and J are TRBV2 and TRBJ2-7; D is tentatively TRBD1 or TRBD2 (5 bases each). Between the trimmed V and J ends, which lost 6 bases and 1 base, there was a span of 13 bases. This CDR3 has 14 amino acids. Germline values: CDR1 SNHLY, CDR2 FYNNEI. The CDR3 spells CASRTGTASYEQYF. CDR3 nucleotides: TGTGCCAGCAGAACCGGGACGGCATCCTACGAGCAGTACTTC.

The chain carries TRBV18 and TRBJ1-1; D ambiguous. Looked up from germline, CDR1 is KGHSH and CDR2 is LQKENI. The CDR3 covers 13 residues. Trimming took 2 bases from V and 5 from J, leaving 9 bases between them. The CDR3 spells CASSPWGNTEAFF. The CDR3 nucleotides read TGTGCCAGCTCACCATGGGGAAATACTGAAGCTTTCTTT.